The subject of this entry is one TCR beta chain. The antigen remains undetermined. V shed 2 bases and J shed 6 bases, with 11 bases lying between them. This CDR3 is 13 amino acids long. Germline CDR1 reads SGHRS; CDR2 reads YFSETQ. These data come from a study of cytomegalovirus exposure and HLA in healthy donors. The PCR made use of 60 Vbeta and 13 Jbeta primers. Profiled with immunoSEQ multiplex PCR; TCRdb holds only in-frame clones, not every one. The table lists 75,000 to 90,000 clones, about 9.5% of them singletons. Study-level results: The study listed about 150 cytomegalovirus-associated TCR beta chains.

This TCR derives from a man aged 60-69 years in good health and CMV-seropositive. The V call is TRBV5-1, the J call TRBJ1-1; maybe TRBD1 (5 bases). Sample: PBMCs. This CDR3 reads CASSLGGGAEAFF. Here the CDR3 DNA reads TGCGCCAGCAGCTTAGGCGGGGGGGCTGAAGCTTTCTTT.